The TCR beta chain under discussion was sequenced for a study of cytomegalovirus exposure and HLA in healthy donors. This clone was observed a handful of times. What it recognizes is unknown. 13 Jbeta primers and 60 Vbeta primers were used for the PCR. Here immunoSEQ multiplex PCR was the method, and the copy in TCRdb shows in-frame clones only, minus some. The sample includes about 140,000 clones, 76% of them seen just once. The CDR3 spans 16 residues. V was clipped by 4 bases and J by 0 bases; unmatched bases: 9. Looked up from germline, CDR1 is SGDLS and CDR2 is YYNGEE. Notes on the study in general: 164 TCR beta chains were listed as cytomegalovirus-associated. In a later analysis, specific HLA alleles were associated with 15,000 to 20,000 TCR beta sequences at a 0.05 false discovery rate.

The TCR was taken from a middle-aged man in good health and CMV-seronegative. The chain couples TRBV9 to TRBJ2-7, with TRBD2 matching over 8 bases. Sequencing used PBMCs. The CDR3 DNA sequence: TGTGCCAGCAGCTCCCCGGGGGGGGCCCCCTCCTACGAGCAGTACTTC. This encodes CASSSPGGAPSYEQYF. Full variable domain (outside the CDR3, taken from reference TRBV9 and TRBJ2-7): DSGVTQTPKHLITATGQRVTLRCSPRSGDLSVYWYQQSLDQGLQFLIQYYNGEERAKGNILERFSAQQFPDLHSELNLSSLELGDSALYFCASSSPGGAPSYEQYFGPGTRLTVT.